This T cell receptor (beta chain) was observed in a study of pediatric ulcerative colitis. Up to 500,000 reads were sequenced per sample. TCRdb's table, derived via immunoSEQ multiplex PCR, lists solely in-frame clones and lacks some. The profile covers fewer than 25,000 clones, with 71% appearing a single time and roughly a sixth taken by the ten largest. Study-level results: Ulcerative colitis patients shared more blood-rectal clones than controls. A couple of rectal CDR3 clonotypes occurred in all ulcerative colitis patients.

Regarding this clone: Its antigen is currently unknown.

During colonoscopy, one to two rectal pinch biopsies were collected. What was sequenced was gut tissue. The clonotype originates from a boy between 10 and 17 years old with severe ulcerative colitis.

CDR3 sequence: CASISFETEAFF. CDR3 bases: TGCGCCAGCATTTCATTCGAGACTGAAGCTTTCTTT. The rearrangement links TRBV10-2 to TRBJ1-1; D is uncertain. Germline CDR1 is WSHSY and CDR2 is SAAADI. Trimming took off 7 bases at V and 5 bases at J, with 11 bases between the two ends. This CDR3 comprises 12 residues.